Each of the 7 T cell receptor beta chains below was sequenced from the same sample in a study of T cells in Graves' hyperthyroidism and ophthalmopathy. There were TCR beta CDR3 regions amplified from RNA transcripts. The primer set for the first-round RT-PCR of the TCR CDR3 was HTBI. In TCRdb, the multiplex PCR reads were re-called with MiXCR into one record per CDR3 protein. The repertoire holds about 250,000 distinct CDR3 sequences, with 13% to 15% as singletons. What was sequenced was blood. The receptors derive from a woman in her forties or fifties with Graves' hyperthyroidism that later progressed to Graves' ophthalmopathy.

In its sample, this clonotype was seen a few times. The J gene is TRBJ2-4, the V gene TRBV6-1; D unresolved. The CDR3 runs 17 residues. Trimming took off 1 base at V and 0 bases at J, with 13 bases between the two ends. Germline V gene sequence: CDR1 MNHNS, CDR2 SASEGT. CDR3 DNA: TGTGCCAGCAGTGAAGAAGGTTTGGGTATAGCCAAAAACATTCAGTACTTC. This codes for CASSEEGLGIAKNIQYF.

This clonotype has at least ten counts. V and J are TRBV27 and TRBJ2-1; the D gene is possibly TRBD1 (6 bases). From germline, CDR1 is MNHEY and CDR2 SMNVEV (reference sequence). V gave up 6 bases and J gave up 12 bases, with 15 bases separating them. There are 12 residues in the CDR3. The CDR3 nucleotides read TGTGCCAGCAGGACGACAGGATCGTTGCAGTTCTTC. Translating gives CASRTTGSLQFF.

This clonotype was seen a handful of times. The chain is built from TRBV4-1 and TRBJ2-1; 7 bases line up with TRBD2. Germline lookup yields CDR1 MGHRA and CDR2 YSYEKL. V was clipped by 3 bases and J by 9 bases; unmatched bases: 14. CDR3 length: 16 amino acids. The CDR3 loop is CASSHFTSVLRPEQFF. CDR3 DNA: TGCGCCAGCAGCCATTTTACTAGCGTTCTACGCCCTGAGCAGTTCTTC.

Many counts were recorded for this clonotype. Here the CDR3 reads CAISEVLSHDNEQFF. DNA of the CDR3: TGTGCCATCAGTGAAGTTCTTAGTCACGACAATGAGCAGTTCTTC. This chain uses TRBV10-3 with TRBJ2-1; D ambiguous. Germline assignment: CDR1 ENHRY and CDR2 SYGVKD. There are 15 residues in the CDR3. V gave up 3 bases and J gave up 5 bases, with 14 bases separating them.

This clonotype was observed at least ten times. The rearrangement uses TRBV18 and TRBJ2-7, with TRBD1 matching 9 bases. The V gene end was trimmed by 0 bases and the J gene end by 3 bases; junction bases not matched to a gene: 3. This CDR3 comprises 15 residues. Germline V gene lookup returns CDR1 KGHSH and CDR2 LQKENI. CDR3: CASSPPGQGNYEQYF. The CDR3 DNA follows: TGTGCCAGCTCACCACCCGGACAGGGGAACTACGAGCAGTACTTC. The whole variable domain, remainder taken from reference TRBV18 and TRBJ2-7, is NAGVMQNPRHLVRRRGQEARLRCSPMKGHSHVYWYRQLPEEGLKFMVYLQKENIIDESGMPKERFSAEFPKEGPSILRIQQVVRGDSAAYFCASSPPGQGNYEQYFGPGTRLTVT.

This chain joins TRBV28 and TRBJ1-1, with TRBD1 as a possible D gene (6 bases). The CDR3 consists of 14 residues. With 2 bases removed from V and 6 bases from J, the gap between germline ends came to 13 bases. The germline gives CDR1 MDHEN, CDR2 SYDVKM. The CDR3 coding sequence is TGTGCCAGCAGTTTAATACAGGGTACGGCTGAAGCTTTCTTT. Translated, it gives CASSLIQGTAEAFF.

This clonotype was observed at least ten times. The chain uses TRBV18 and TRBJ2-3, with D perhaps matching TRBD2 (5 bases). Trimming stripped 3 bases from V and 5 bases from J, with 18 bases between. Per the germline V gene, CDR1 is KGHSH and CDR2 is LQKENI. The CDR3 consists of 16 residues. The chain's CDR3 is CASSPPGIGVGDTQYF. The CDR3 DNA is TGTGCCAGCTCACCTCCGGGGATCGGGGTTGGAGATACGCAGTATTTT. Looking up the rest from reference TRBV18 and TRBJ2-3 gives the full variable domain: NAGVMQNPRHLVRRRGQEARLRCSPMKGHSHVYWYRQLPEEGLKFMVYLQKENIIDESGMPKERFSAEFPKEGPSILRIQQVVRGDSAAYFCASSPPGIGVGDTQYFGPGTRLTVL.